The TCR beta chain under discussion was sequenced for a study of CD8 T cells in Susac syndrome. Germline values: CDR1 GTSNPN, CDR2 SVGIG (reference sequence). The CDR3 has 13 residues. V was pared by 3 bases and J by 5 bases, with 5 bases of the junction left unmatched. Random hexamers served to reverse transcribe about 0.5 to 1 ug RNA. Each CDR3 protein is one row after TCRdb ran MiXCR on the immunoSEQ multiplex PCR reads. The sample carries about 180,000 distinct CDR3 sequences, roughly 95% recorded once. Sequencing targeted TCR beta in T cells from blood (CD8+ and CD4+). Multiple sclerosis controls were treatment-naive patients with stable or active relapsing-remitting disease. The TEMRA cells underwent FACS enrichment, while the CD8+ and CD4+ T cells underwent negative isolation.

Sequencing was carried out using CD8+ T cells from PBMCs. This rearrangement joins TRBV30 to TRBJ1-1, with 8 bases lining up with TRBD1. The sequence was obtained from a human donor with multiple sclerosis. This CDR3 is CAWRDRAWTEAFF. The CDR3 bases are TGTGCCTGGAGGGACAGGGCCTGGACTGAAGCTTTCTTT.